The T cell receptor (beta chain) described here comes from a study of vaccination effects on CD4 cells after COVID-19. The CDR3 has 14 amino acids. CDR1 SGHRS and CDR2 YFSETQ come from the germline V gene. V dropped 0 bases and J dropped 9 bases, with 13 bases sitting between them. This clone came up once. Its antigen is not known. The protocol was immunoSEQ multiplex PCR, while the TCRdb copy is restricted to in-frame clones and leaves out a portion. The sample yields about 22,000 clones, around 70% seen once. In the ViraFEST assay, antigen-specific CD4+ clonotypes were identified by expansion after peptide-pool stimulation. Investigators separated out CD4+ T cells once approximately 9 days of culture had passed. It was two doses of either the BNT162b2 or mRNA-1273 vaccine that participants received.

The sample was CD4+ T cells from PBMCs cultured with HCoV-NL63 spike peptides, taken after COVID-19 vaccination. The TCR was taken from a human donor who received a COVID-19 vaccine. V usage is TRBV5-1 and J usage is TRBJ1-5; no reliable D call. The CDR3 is CASSLGAGERPQHF. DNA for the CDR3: TGCGCCAGCAGCTTGGGGGCGGGCGAGAGGCCCCAGCATTTT.